This T cell receptor (beta chain) was identified in a study of shared clonotypes between healthy human individuals. Broader study findings: The four-donor shared clonotypes exceeded non-shared clonotypes in generation probability, with non-shared ones scoring lower.

Generated by immunoSEQ multiplex PCR, the TCRdb table keeps only in-frame clones and is missing some. In the table there are about 2 million clones, approximately 95% of which are singletons. CDR3 length: 16 residues. The germline CDR1 and CDR2 sequences are SGHTA and FQGNSA. V lost 5 bases and J 0 bases, leaving 13 bases between the germline ends. With respect to this clone: The antigen is undetermined.

The sequenced sample consisted of naive CD4+ T cells sorted from blood. Subset noted: CD45RA+ positively selected. The chain recombines TRBV7-2 with TRBJ1-4; TRBD1 is a possible D gene (6 bases). This receptor was taken from a man younger than 30 in good health. CDR3: CASSPTGGATNEKLFF. CDR3 DNA: TGTGCCAGCAGCCCGACAGGAGGTGCAACTAATGAAAAACTGTTTTTT.